This is a list of T cell receptor beta chains from one sample in a study of spatial heterogeneity in lung cancer. TCRdb independently ran MiXCR on the 5' RACE reads; one entry per CDR3 protein. This sample carries about 92,000 distinct CDR3 sequences, around 12% of them seen once, and the ten largest clones take 35% to 45%. The sequenced sample was PBMCs, obtained at surgery. The receptors derive from a male donor with early-stage non-small cell lung cancer. Both conserved end residues are part of each CDR3. Fields, in order: V gene, J gene, CDR3 protein.

V gene: TRBV7-8; J gene: TRBJ1-1; CDR3 protein: CASSVVEGFNTEAFF
V gene: TRBV9; J gene: TRBJ2-3; CDR3 protein: CASSVRASGGTDTQYF
V gene: TRBV6-2/TRBV6-3; J gene: TRBJ1-5; CDR3 protein: CASSYTEGQPQHF
V gene: TRBV10-3; J gene: TRBJ1-2; CDR3 protein: CAISDDRASNYGYTF
V gene: TRBV29-1; J gene: TRBJ2-7; CDR3 protein: CSVAAVSYEQYF
V gene: TRBV7-2; J gene: TRBJ2-6; CDR3 protein: CASSSMPGANVLTF
V gene: TRBV18; J gene: TRBJ2-1; CDR3 protein: CASSPPGLAGYNEQFF
V gene: TRBV20-1; J gene: TRBJ2-7; CDR3 protein: CSASSAESSSYEQYF
V gene: TRBV4-3; J gene: TRBJ1-4; CDR3 protein: CASSQEVGLAEKLFF
V gene: TRBV14; J gene: TRBJ2-1; CDR3 protein: CASSQEGLSYNEQFF
V gene: TRBV10-3; J gene: TRBJ2-5; CDR3 protein: CAISELDTEETQYF
V gene: TRBV4-1; J gene: TRBJ1-1; CDR3 protein: CASSPLRDRGNTEAFF
V gene: TRBV5-1; J gene: TRBJ1-2; CDR3 protein: CASSLVPGGNGYTF
V gene: TRBV5-4; J gene: TRBJ2-7; CDR3 protein: CASSMDWGEQYF
V gene: TRBV7-2; J gene: TRBJ2-3; CDR3 protein: CASSPRSLTGTSGSSTDTQYF
V gene: TRBV3-1; J gene: TRBJ2-3; CDR3 protein: CASSQARAGGTDTQYF
V gene: TRBV20-1; J gene: TRBJ1-5; CDR3 protein: CSAVQGFPNQPQHF
V gene: TRBV27; J gene: TRBJ1-1; CDR3 protein: CASILGRLNTEAFF
V gene: TRBV24-1; J gene: TRBJ2-2; CDR3 protein: CATGTGTGELFF
V gene: TRBV7-3; J gene: TRBJ2-2; CDR3 protein: CASSLAALGRQSTGELFF
V gene: TRBV28; J gene: TRBJ2-1; CDR3 protein: CASVRLAGGPNVFF
V gene: TRBV7-2; J gene: TRBJ1-2; CDR3 protein: CASSLTGPIHGYTF
V gene: TRBV14; J gene: TRBJ1-4; CDR3 protein: CASSQEQGANEKLFF
V gene: TRBV5-7; J gene: TRBJ2-6; CDR3 protein: CASRGQGNWANVLTF
V gene: TRBV3-1; J gene: TRBJ2-1; CDR3 protein: CASSQDTGPHLEQFF
V gene: TRBV20-1; J gene: TRBJ2-5; CDR3 protein: CSARDGSKIETQYF
V gene: TRBV27; J gene: TRBJ1-2; CDR3 protein: CASSDSLYGYTF
V gene: TRBV3-1; J gene: TRBJ2-3; CDR3 protein: CASSQGQISTDTQYF
V gene: TRBV9; J gene: TRBJ1-3; CDR3 protein: CASSSQGGLVNTIYF
V gene: TRBV5-1; J gene: TRBJ2-1; CDR3 protein: CASSLLGPSSYNEQFF
V gene: TRBV6-2/TRBV6-3; J gene: TRBJ1-5; CDR3 protein: CASSRGTGVGNQPQHF
V gene: TRBV18; J gene: TRBJ1-5; CDR3 protein: CASSPGQGDSQPQHF
V gene: TRBV20-1; J gene: TRBJ1-1; CDR3 protein: CSAPKPNTEAFF
V gene: TRBV20-1; J gene: TRBJ2-3; CDR3 protein: CSARRDYDTQYF
V gene: TRBV28; J gene: TRBJ1-2; CDR3 protein: CASGQGPYGYTF